This T cell receptor (beta chain) stems from a study of vaccination and CD4 T cells after COVID-19. About the study: Sample collection from a few convalescent patients took place at day 14 and days 161 to 241 post-vaccination.

The sample's time point: late sampling 161 to 241 days after vaccination in a few convalescent patients. As to treatment: roughly ten-day PBMC culture with coronavirus spike peptide pools or control peptides (ViraFEST assay). This CDR3 has 13 amino acids. V shed 5 bases and J shed 7 bases, with 12 bases lying between them. The germline V gene encodes CDR1 SGHNT and CDR2 YENEEA. Sequencing of DNA taken from cultured CD4+ T cells relied on the Oncomine TCR Beta short-read assay. TCRdb reprocessed the PCR reads with MiXCR, giving one entry per CDR3 protein. The table has about 24,000 distinct CDR3 sequences, under 50% seen once. With respect to this clonotype: Its antigen is undetermined.

The sequence came from a human donor who had recovered from COVID-19. The chain has TRBV11-3 and TRBJ2-1; the D call may be TRBD1 or TRBD2 (5 bases each). The specimen comprised CD4+ T cells from blood, cultured in vitro, sampled about 7 months after SARS-CoV-2 vaccination. CDR3 residues: CASSVGTSNEQFF. The CDR3 DNA follows: TGTGCCAGCAGCGTCGGGACCTCAAATGAGCAGTTCTTC.